This T cell receptor (beta chain) was identified during a study of cytomegalovirus exposure and HLA in healthy donors. Study-level results: Most sequenced TCRs were rare (though some public TCRs occurred in many donors). Published work reported that the classifier diagnosed cytomegalovirus status with high specificity and sensitivity. A few CMV-associated chains were confirmed in vitro to be specific for CMV antigens.

Clones were read by immunoSEQ multiplex PCR, and TCRdb kept only the in-frame ones, dropping some. The data show around 80,000 clones, with roughly 96% seen just once and approximately 1.2% held by the top ten. This clone occurred once. Its matching antigen is unknown. Germline trimming cut 0 bases from V and 5 bases from J; bases unmatched to any gene: 9. The CDR3 loop spans 17 amino acids. The germline CDR1 and CDR2 sequences are MGHRA and YSYEKL. This receptor was obtained from a woman under 30 in good health and CMV-seronegative. Sequenced material: PBMCs. V usage is TRBV4-1 and J usage is TRBJ2-7; 11 bases line up with TRBD1. The chain's CDR3 is CASSQDGGQGVIHEQYF. Here the CDR3 DNA reads TGCGCCAGCAGCCAAGATGGGGGACAGGGGGTTATCCACGAGCAGTACTTC.